A selection of T cell receptor beta chains follows, all from one sample in a study of cytomegalovirus exposure and HLA in healthy donors. Profiled with immunoSEQ multiplex PCR; TCRdb holds only in-frame clones, not every one. The data contain 150,000 to 200,000 clones, nearly 80% of them singletons. The sequencing input was PBMCs. The receptors originated from a young woman in good health and CMV-seropositive. The CDR3 runs from the conserved cysteine through the conserved F or W. The order of the fields is J gene, D gene, V gene, clone size, CDR3 protein, CDR3 DNA. D genes are given only for firm matches. Clone size is given for some rows only: seen once, a few or many times, or a class if the clone is expanded.

j_call: TRBJ1-1; d_call: -; v_call: TRBV21-1; clone_size: -; cdr3_aa: CASSVSAGRGTEAFF; cdr3_nt: TGTGCCAGCAGCGTCTCCGCTGGACGGGGCACTGAAGCTTTCTTT
j_call: TRBJ2-7; d_call: -; v_call: TRBV27; clone_size: -; cdr3_aa: CASTLALGYEQYF; cdr3_nt: TGTGCCAGCACCCTCGCCCTAGGCTACGAGCAGTACTTC
j_call: TRBJ1-6; d_call: -; v_call: TRBV6-5; clone_size: -; cdr3_aa: CASTRGGLRNSPLHF; cdr3_nt: TGTGCCAGCACTAGGGGCGGCCTTCGTAATTCACCCCTCCACTTT
j_call: TRBJ2-3; d_call: -; v_call: TRBV28; clone_size: -; cdr3_aa: CASSLAGALLGTQYF; cdr3_nt: TGTGCCAGCAGTTTAGCGGGGGCCCTTTTGGGTACGCAGTATTTT
j_call: TRBJ2-7; d_call: -; v_call: TRBV2; clone_size: -; cdr3_aa: CASSGGPSTYEQYF; cdr3_nt: TGTGCCAGCAGTGGGGGGCCCTCAACCTACGAGCAGTACTTC
j_call: TRBJ2-3; d_call: -; v_call: TRBV6-1; clone_size: -; cdr3_aa: CASSEESLAPGSQYF; cdr3_nt: TGTGCCAGCAGTGAAGAATCACTGGCACCGGGGTCGCAGTATTTT
j_call: TRBJ2-1; d_call: -; v_call: TRBV5-6; clone_size: once; cdr3_aa: CASSLAGREQFF; cdr3_nt: TGTGCCAGCAGCTTGGCCGGCAGGGAGCAGTTCTTC
j_call: TRBJ2-1; d_call: -; v_call: TRBV6-5; clone_size: -; cdr3_aa: CASSSDSPTLNEQFF; cdr3_nt: TGTGCCAGCAGTTCTGACAGCCCGACACTTAATGAGCAGTTCTTC
j_call: TRBJ1-4; d_call: -; v_call: TRBV9; clone_size: -; cdr3_aa: CASSAGWPNEKLFF; cdr3_nt: TGTGCCAGCAGCGCCGGGTGGCCCAATGAAAAACTGTTTTTT
j_call: TRBJ2-3; d_call: TRBD2; v_call: TRBV7-2; clone_size: -; cdr3_aa: CASSLKRGVSDTQYF; cdr3_nt: TGTGCCAGCAGCCTAAAGCGGGGGGTCTCAGATACGCAGTATTTT
j_call: TRBJ1-2; d_call: TRBD1; v_call: TRBV5-1; clone_size: -; cdr3_aa: CASSPPGQGFGYTF; cdr3_nt: TGCGCCAGCAGTCCCCCGGGACAGGGCTTCGGCTACACCTTC
j_call: TRBJ2-7; d_call: -; v_call: TRBV7-9; clone_size: few; cdr3_aa: CASSLFGEQYF; cdr3_nt: TGTGCCAGCAGCTTATTCGGTGAGCAGTACTTC
j_call: TRBJ2-1; d_call: TRBD2; v_call: TRBV19; clone_size: -; cdr3_aa: CASSIGNRDYNNEQFF; cdr3_nt: TGTGCCAGTAGTATAGGGAACCGGGACTATAACAATGAGCAGTTCTTC
j_call: TRBJ1-1; d_call: -; v_call: TRBV9; clone_size: -; cdr3_aa: CASNPIERF; cdr3_nt: TGTGCCAGCAACCCTATCGAGAGATTT
j_call: TRBJ1-2; d_call: -; v_call: TRBV25-1; clone_size: once; cdr3_aa: CASSEFTRGKNGYTF; cdr3_nt: TGTGCCAGCAGTGAATTCACGCGAGGGAAGAATGGCTACACCTTC
j_call: TRBJ2-1; d_call: -; v_call: TRBV6-1; clone_size: few; cdr3_aa: CASSDRGFSYNEQFF; cdr3_nt: TGTGCCAGCAGTGACAGGGGATTCTCCTACAATGAGCAGTTCTTC
j_call: TRBJ2-7; d_call: -; v_call: TRBV27; clone_size: -; cdr3_aa: CASCPDRRSYEQYF; cdr3_nt: TGTGCCAGCTGTCCCGACAGGCGCTCCTACGAGCAGTACTTC
j_call: TRBJ2-1; d_call: -; v_call: TRBV5-4; clone_size: -; cdr3_aa: CASSQEQGSSYNEQFF; cdr3_nt: TGTGCCAGCAGCCAAGAACAGGGAAGCTCCTACAATGAGCAGTTCTTC
j_call: TRBJ2-7; d_call: -; v_call: TRBV7-9; clone_size: -; cdr3_aa: CASSLAEGDMYF; cdr3_nt: TGTGCCAGCAGCTTAGCCGAGGGGGACATGTACTTC
j_call: TRBJ2-1; d_call: -; v_call: TRBV7-6; clone_size: -; cdr3_aa: CASSADSSSYNEQFF; cdr3_nt: TGTGCCAGCAGCGCGGACTCGAGCTCCTACAATGAGCAGTTCTTC
j_call: TRBJ1-2; d_call: TRBD1; v_call: TRBV9; clone_size: -; cdr3_aa: CASSAARDRRGYTF; cdr3_nt: TGTGCCAGCAGCGCGGCACGGGACAGACGGGGCTACACCTTC
j_call: TRBJ2-5; d_call: -; v_call: TRBV11-2; clone_size: -; cdr3_aa: CASSSTPSGETQYF; cdr3_nt: TGTGCCAGCAGCTCGACACCCAGCGGGGAGACCCAGTACTTC
j_call: TRBJ2-2; d_call: TRBD1; v_call: TRBV9; clone_size: -; cdr3_aa: CASNRKGATGELFF; cdr3_nt: TGTGCCAGCAACAGAAAGGGGGCAACCGGGGAGCTGTTTTTT
j_call: TRBJ2-1; d_call: -; v_call: TRBV12-5; clone_size: -; cdr3_aa: CASGRYSYNEQFF; cdr3_nt: TGTGCTAGTGGCCGGTACTCCTACAATGAGCAGTTCTTC
j_call: TRBJ2-7; d_call: -; v_call: TRBV4-2; clone_size: -; cdr3_aa: CASSQDGVSEQYF; cdr3_nt: TGTGCCAGCAGCCAAGATGGAGTGTCCGAGCAGTACTTC
j_call: TRBJ1-5; d_call: -; v_call: TRBV4-2; clone_size: -; cdr3_aa: CASSQGEGESLNQPQHF; cdr3_nt: TGTGCCAGCAGCCAAGGCGAAGGGGAATCTTTGAATCAGCCCCAGCATTTT
j_call: TRBJ2-3; d_call: TRBD1; v_call: TRBV7-8; clone_size: -; cdr3_aa: CASSNSGGASTDTQYF; cdr3_nt: TGTGCCAGCAGCAACTCAGGGGGCGCCAGCACAGATACGCAGTATTTT
j_call: TRBJ2-7; d_call: -; v_call: TRBV15; clone_size: -; cdr3_aa: CATSNYGSSSYEQYF; cdr3_nt: TGTGCCACCAGCAATTACGGGTCTAGCTCCTACGAGCAGTACTTC
j_call: TRBJ1-4; d_call: TRBD1; v_call: TRBV13; clone_size: -; cdr3_aa: CASSPTPGGHEKLFF; cdr3_nt: TGTGCCAGCAGCCCCACCCCAGGGGGGCATGAAAAACTGTTTTTT
j_call: TRBJ2-5; d_call: TRBD2; v_call: TRBV5-1; clone_size: -; cdr3_aa: CASSYGLAGPETQYF; cdr3_nt: TGCGCCAGCAGCTATGGACTAGCGGGTCCAGAGACCCAGTACTTC
j_call: TRBJ2-1; d_call: TRBD1; v_call: TRBV7-8; clone_size: once; cdr3_aa: CASSLVDRYHEQFF; cdr3_nt: TGTGCCAGCAGCTTAGTGGACAGGTACCATGAGCAGTTCTTC
j_call: TRBJ1-1; d_call: TRBD1; v_call: TRBV28; clone_size: -; cdr3_aa: CASSLIYPGTEENTEAFF; cdr3_nt: TGTGCCAGCAGTTTAATCTACCCCGGGACAGAAGAGAACACTGAAGCTTTCTTT
j_call: TRBJ2-7; d_call: TRBD2; v_call: TRBV7-8; clone_size: -; cdr3_aa: CASSSLAGAAYEQYF; cdr3_nt: TGTGCCAGCAGCTCTTTAGCGGGAGCAGCCTACGAGCAGTACTTC
j_call: TRBJ1-5; d_call: TRBD1; v_call: TRBV28; clone_size: once; cdr3_aa: CASNPPRQGATYSNQPQHF; cdr3_nt: TGTGCCAGCAACCCACCCCGACAGGGGGCGACCTATAGCAATCAGCCCCAGCATTTT
j_call: TRBJ1-4; d_call: -; v_call: TRBV7-2; clone_size: -; cdr3_aa: CASSSDSEKLFF; cdr3_nt: TGTGCCAGCAGCTCGGACAGTGAAAAACTGTTTTTT
j_call: TRBJ1-1; d_call: -; v_call: TRBV11-1; clone_size: few; cdr3_aa: CASSSGGLSTEAFF; cdr3_nt: TGTGCCAGCTCTTCGGGGGGACTCAGTACTGAAGCTTTCTTT
j_call: TRBJ2-7; d_call: TRBD2; v_call: TRBV7-6; clone_size: -; cdr3_aa: CASSPREGVGEQYF; cdr3_nt: TGTGCCAGCAGCCCCCGGGAGGGGGTCGGGGAGCAGTACTTC
j_call: TRBJ1-2; d_call: TRBD1; v_call: TRBV29-1; clone_size: once; cdr3_aa: CSGRDSYGYTF; cdr3_nt: TGCAGCGGCCGGGACAGCTATGGCTACACCTTC
j_call: TRBJ1-5; d_call: TRBD1; v_call: TRBV4-1; clone_size: once; cdr3_aa: CASAQGVYSNQPQHF; cdr3_nt: TGCGCCAGCGCCCAGGGGGTCTATAGCAATCAGCCCCAGCATTTT
j_call: TRBJ2-7; d_call: -; v_call: TRBV7-9; clone_size: -; cdr3_aa: CASSPGIFGQYF; cdr3_nt: TGTGCCAGCAGCCCGGGAATCTTCGGGCAGTACTTC
j_call: TRBJ1-6; d_call: -; v_call: TRBV5-8; clone_size: few; cdr3_aa: CASGASNNSPLHF; cdr3_nt: TGTGCCAGCGGGGCATCTAATAATTCACCCCTCCACTTT
j_call: TRBJ1-2; d_call: -; v_call: TRBV4-3; clone_size: few; cdr3_aa: CASSQDLRTPGYTF; cdr3_nt: TGCGCCAGCAGCCAAGATCTGAGAACCCCTGGCTACACCTTC
j_call: TRBJ2-1; d_call: TRBD2; v_call: TRBV7-2; clone_size: once; cdr3_aa: CASSFRGLAGGRTHNEQFF; cdr3_nt: TGTGCCAGCAGCTTCCGAGGACTAGCGGGGGGCCGAACTCACAATGAGCAGTTCTTC
j_call: TRBJ1-6; d_call: -; v_call: TRBV6-5; clone_size: -; cdr3_aa: CASSYSGSDLNSPLHF; cdr3_nt: TGTGCCAGCAGTTACTCAGGCAGCGACCTGAATTCACCCCTCCACTTT
j_call: TRBJ2-7; d_call: -; v_call: TRBV5-1; clone_size: -; cdr3_aa: CASSLQTSDEQYF; cdr3_nt: TGCGCCAGCAGCCTACAGACTAGTGACGAGCAGTACTTC
j_call: TRBJ1-3; d_call: TRBD1; v_call: TRBV7-6; clone_size: -; cdr3_aa: CASSPTGVVAGNTIYF; cdr3_nt: TGTGCCAGCAGCCCGACAGGGGTAGTTGCGGGAAACACCATATATTTT
j_call: TRBJ1-4; d_call: TRBD1; v_call: TRBV2; clone_size: -; cdr3_aa: CASSWTGSNEKLFF; cdr3_nt: TGTGCCAGCAGTTGGACAGGGTCTAATGAAAAACTGTTTTTT
j_call: TRBJ2-7; d_call: -; v_call: TRBV18; clone_size: -; cdr3_aa: CASSTGQYYEQYF; cdr3_nt: TGTGCCAGCTCGACCGGACAGTACTACGAGCAGTACTTC